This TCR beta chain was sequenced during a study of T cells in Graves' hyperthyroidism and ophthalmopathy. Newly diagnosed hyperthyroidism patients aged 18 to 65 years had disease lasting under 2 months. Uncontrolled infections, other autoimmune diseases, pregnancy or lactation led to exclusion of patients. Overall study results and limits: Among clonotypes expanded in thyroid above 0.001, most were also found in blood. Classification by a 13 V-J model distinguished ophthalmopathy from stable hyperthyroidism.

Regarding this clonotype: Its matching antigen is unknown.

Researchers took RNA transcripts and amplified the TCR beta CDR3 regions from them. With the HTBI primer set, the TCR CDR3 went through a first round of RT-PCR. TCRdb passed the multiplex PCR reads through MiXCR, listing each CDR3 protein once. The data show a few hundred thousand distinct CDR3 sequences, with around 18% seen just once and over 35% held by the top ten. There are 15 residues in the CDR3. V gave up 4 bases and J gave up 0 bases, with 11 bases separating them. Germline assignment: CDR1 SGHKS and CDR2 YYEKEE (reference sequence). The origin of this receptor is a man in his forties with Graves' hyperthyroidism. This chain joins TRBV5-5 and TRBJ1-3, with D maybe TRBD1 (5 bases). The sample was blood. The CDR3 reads CASSVTASSGNTIYF. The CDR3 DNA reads TGTGCCAGCAGCGTGACAGCGTCCTCTGGAAACACCATATATTTT.